This T cell receptor (beta chain) originates from a study of graft-versus-host responses after intestinal transplantation. As for the study in general: Multivisceral, liver-intestinal, or isolated intestinal transplants were received by the recipients. General observations from the study: Allograft clonal ratios (graft-versus-host to host-versus-graft) were high in patients who had graft-donor T cell macrochimerism.

With regard to this clone: Its antigen is as yet unknown.

This table comes from immunoSEQ multiplex PCR, and its TCRdb copy is limited to in-frame clones, with some not included. The sample has about 35,000 clones; over 90% are singletons. Per the germline V gene, CDR1 is SGHRS and CDR2 is YFSETQ. Trimming took 1 base from V and 7 from J, leaving 3 bases between them. CDR3 length equals 11 residues. The receptor was derived from a human donor who was the organ donor for an intestinal transplant. The chain joins TRBV5-1 to TRBJ2-1, with D unresolved. The source material was unstimulated CD8+ T cells sorted from spleen or lymph node cells, sampled before transplant. CDR3 nucleotide sequence: TGCGCCAGCAGCTTGACGAATGAGCAGTTCTTC. Translated: CASSLTNEQFF.